This T cell receptor beta chain originates from a study of cytomegalovirus exposure and HLA in healthy donors. The PCR was carried out with 60 Vbeta primers and 13 Jbeta primers. Method: immunoSEQ multiplex PCR; TCRdb's copy keeps in-frame clones and lacks some. This table has about 190,000 clones, 70% to 90% appearing once. The sequencing sample was made of PBMCs. This TCR was sampled from a woman in her 30s in good health and CMV-seronegative.

The CDR3 region has the DNA TGTGCCAGCAGCTTCTTACTCCGAAAGGATACGCAGTATTTT. Its protein is CASSFLLRKDTQYF. The rearrangement uses TRBV7-2 and TRBJ2-3; D is unclear. The V and J ends lost 3 bases and 6 bases respectively, with 13 bases between them. Germline assignment: CDR1 SGHTA and CDR2 FQGNSA. The CDR3 covers 14 residues.